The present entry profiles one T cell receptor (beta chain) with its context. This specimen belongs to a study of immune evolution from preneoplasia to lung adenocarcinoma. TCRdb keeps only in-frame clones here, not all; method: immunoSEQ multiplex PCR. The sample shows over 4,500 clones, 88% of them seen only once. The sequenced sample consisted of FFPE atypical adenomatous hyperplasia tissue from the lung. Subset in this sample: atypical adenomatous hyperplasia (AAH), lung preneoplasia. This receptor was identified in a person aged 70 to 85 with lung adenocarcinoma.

The CDR3 DNA reads TGTGCCAGCAGTGAAGGGCAAGGACCAGATACGCAGTATTTT. Amino acids: CASSEGQGPDTQYF. The J gene is TRBJ2-3, the V gene TRBV6-1, with D unresolved. Per germline, CDR1 MNHNS and CDR2 SASEGT. The CDR3 is made up of 14 amino acids. Between the trimmed V and J ends, which lost 1 base and 4 bases, there was a span of 9 bases.